This T cell receptor (beta chain) was captured in a study of control samples from healthy donors and cancer patients. TCRdb's copy holds only in-frame clones and misses some; the assay was immunoSEQ multiplex PCR. This sample has 150,000 to 200,000 clones; 75% to 95% occur once, and the top ten carry 2% to 2.5%. This CDR3 has 13 amino acids. Per germline, CDR1 MNHEY and CDR2 SVGAGI. The ends were cut back, 10 bases at V and 10 bases at J, with 20 bases in the middle. The sequence came from a woman in her 40s in good health. The sample taken for sequencing was blood. V is TRBV6-5 and J is TRBJ1-3, with D maybe TRBD1 (6 bases). DNA of the CDR3: TGTGCCACCCTCACTTTAGACAGGAGGACCATATATTTT. It encodes CATLTLDRRTIYF.